The 12 T cell receptor beta chains below all came from one sample that was sequenced in a study of T-cell reconstitution after alpha-beta-depleted transplantation in children. The TCRbeta library incorporated unique molecular identifiers. TCRdb reanalysed the PCR reads using MiXCR and keeps one entry per CDR3 protein. Here the sample spans approximately 270,000 distinct CDR3 sequences, about 24% being singletons. This specimen consisted of PBMCs, mostly from graft donor cells, obtained 360 days after TCRalphabeta/CD19-depleted stem cell transplant. Source of these receptors: a female patient aged 2-9 years who had a stem cell transplant for congenital amegakaryocytic thrombocytopenia, so the T cells may come from the graft donor.

The gene calls are TRBV4-1 and TRBJ1-1; no clear D. The ends were cut back, 0 bases at V and 6 bases at J, with 14 bases in the middle. The CDR3 extends over 15 amino acids. Per germline, CDR1 MGHRA and CDR2 YSYEKL. As DNA, the CDR3 is TGCGCCAGCAGCCAAGATTACAGCGCCGCCCCTGAAGCTTTCTTT. This translates into CASSQDYSAAPEAFF.

The V and J genes are TRBV6-1 and TRBJ1-5; possibly TRBD1 for D (5 bases). The CDR3 covers 13 residues. Trimming took off 6 bases at V and 9 bases at J, with 15 bases between the two ends. Germline CDR1 is MNHNS and CDR2 is SASEGT. Here the CDR3 reads CASRQGVLGPQHF. The CDR3 DNA follows: TGTGCCAGCAGACAAGGGGTGTTGGGGCCCCAGCATTTT.

This clonotype was detected a few times. The V call is TRBV12-3 or TRBV12-4, the J call TRBJ2-7; no clear D gene. Trimming removed 3 bases from V and 7 bases from J, with 13 bases in between. The CDR3 has 13 amino acids. CDR3 residues: CASSLARMIEQYF. The CDR3 DNA follows: TGTGCCAGCAGTTTGGCGCGGATGATTGAGCAGTACTTC.

The chain carries TRBV4-2 and TRBJ2-7; D may be TRBD2 (5 bases). The CDR3 is 12 amino acids. Deletions cut 5 bases from V and 4 bases from J, with 9 bases between. Germline loops: CDR1 LGHNA, CDR2 YNFKEQ. The CDR3 protein is CASSKEEYEQYF. CDR3 in DNA: TGTGCCAGCAGCAAGGAGGAATACGAGCAGTACTTC.

This clonotype turned up a few times. The chain recombines TRBV20-1 with TRBJ1-3, with 8 bases matching TRBD1. Germline V gene lookup returns CDR1 DFQATT and CDR2 SNEGSKA (reference sequence). This CDR3 has 16 amino acids. V lost 3 bases and J lost 2; bases outside the gene matches: 9. The CDR3 DNA reads TGCAGTGCTAGTAGTCTGGACAGGGCCACTGGAAACACCATATATTTT. This codes for CSASSLDRATGNTIYF.

This clonotype showed up just once. V is TRBV23-1 and J is TRBJ2-4; D might be TRBD1 (6 bases). TRBV23-1 has ORF status, its function being uncertain. With 5 bases removed from V and 7 bases from J, the gap between germline ends came to 15 bases. The CDR3 totals 14 residues. The CDR3 DNA is TGCGCCAGCAGTAGTAGGGGCAGGGGTAACATTCAGTACTTC. It translates to CASSSRGRGNIQYF.

This clonotype was counted only a few times. V gene TRBV5-4 combines with J gene TRBJ2-1; 12 bases agree with TRBD2. Germline V CDR1 and CDR2: SGHNT, YYREEE (reference sequence). The CDR3 runs to 16 residues. V lost 3 bases, J lost 8 bases, and 9 bases stayed unmatched. CDR3 nucleotides: TGTGCCAGCAGCTCGGTATGGACTAGCGGGATCGATGAGCAGTTCTTC. Protein: CASSSVWTSGIDEQFF.

J is TRBJ2-3 and V is TRBV2; D is unclear. CDR1 SNHLY and CDR2 FYNNEI come from the germline V gene. This CDR3 region has 14 residues. V lost 4 bases and J 4 bases, leaving 12 bases between the germline ends. In DNA form, the CDR3 reads TGTGCCAGCAGTGGTTTAGACTGGGCAGATACGCAGTATTTT. Protein product: CASSGLDWADTQYF.

This clonotype was seen many times. This chain uses TRBV7-9 with TRBJ2-1; 9 bases are a match to TRBD2. This CDR3 has 15 residues. Germline V gene sequence: CDR1 SEHNR, CDR2 FQNEAQ (reference sequence). The junction had 6 bases not matched to a gene; V was cut back by 1 base and J by 8 bases. The CDR3 spells CASSLDSGRWYEQFF. The CDR3 coding sequence is TGTGCCAGCAGCTTAGATAGCGGGAGATGGTATGAGCAGTTCTTC.

This sequence joins TRBV6-2 or TRBV6-3 and TRBJ1-6, with D possibly being TRBD1 (6 bases). The CDR3 is 15 amino acids. Germline values: CDR1 MNHEY, CDR2 SVGEGT. Trimming removed 8 bases from V and 9 bases from J, with 20 bases in between. CDR3 coding DNA: TGTGCCAGCGACGCCTCAGGGGTTGGAGGTTCACCCCTCCACTTT. Translating it yields CASDASGVGGSPLHF.

This clonotype has more than one count but fewer than ten. This chain links TRBV12-3 or TRBV12-4 with TRBJ1-2, with 7 bases matching TRBD1. The trim removed 6 bases at V and 8 bases at J, leaving 12 bases unmatched. CDR3 length: 14 residues. This chain's CDR3 is CASSYRDRLRGYTF. CDR3 DNA sequence: TGTGCCAGCAGCTACCGGGACAGACTGCGCGGCTACACCTTC.

This chain connects TRBV24-1 to TRBJ2-1, with TRBD2 matching 12 bases. This CDR3 has 18 residues. V gave up 3 bases and J gave up 4 bases; unmatched junction bases: 9. CDR1 and CDR2 (germline): KGHDR, SFDVKD. CDR3 sequence: CATSDRTSGDNLYNEQFF. The DNA for the CDR3 is TGTGCCACCAGTGATCGGACTAGCGGGGACAACCTATACAATGAGCAGTTCTTC.